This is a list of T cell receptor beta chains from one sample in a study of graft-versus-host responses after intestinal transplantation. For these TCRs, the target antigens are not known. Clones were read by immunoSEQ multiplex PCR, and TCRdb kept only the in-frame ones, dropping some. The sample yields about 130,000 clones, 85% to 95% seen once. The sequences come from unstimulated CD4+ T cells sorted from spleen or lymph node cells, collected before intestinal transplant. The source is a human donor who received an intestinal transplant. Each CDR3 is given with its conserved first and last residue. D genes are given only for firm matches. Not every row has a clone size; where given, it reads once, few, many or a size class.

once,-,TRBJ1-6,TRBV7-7,CASSLGAASNSPLHF,TGTGCCAGCAGCTTAGGGGCAGCTAGTAATTCACCCCTCCACTTT
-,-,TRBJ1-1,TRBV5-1,CASSLGHMNTEAFF,TGCGCCAGCAGCTTGGGTCACATGAACACTGAAGCTTTCTTT
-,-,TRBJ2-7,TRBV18,CASSRSGSYEQYF,TGTGCCAGCTCACGATCGGGCTCCTACGAGCAGTACTTC
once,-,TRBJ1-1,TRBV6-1,CASSEPAMNTEAFF,TGTGCCAGCAGTGAACCGGCCATGAACACTGAAGCTTTCTTT
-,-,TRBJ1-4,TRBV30,CAWSAGGYGEKLFF,TGTGCCTGGAGTGCCGGGGGGTACGGTGAAAAACTGTTTTTT
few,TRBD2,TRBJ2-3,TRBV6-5,CASRVGGNTDTQYF,TGTGCCAGCAGGGTGGGAGGGAACACAGATACGCAGTATTTT
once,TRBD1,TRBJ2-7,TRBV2,CASSGTGGMTYEQYF,TGTGCCAGCAGTGGGACAGGGGGCATGACCTACGAGCAGTACTTC
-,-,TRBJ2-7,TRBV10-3,CAISDTNYEQYF,TGTGCCATCAGTGACACGAACTACGAGCAGTACTTC
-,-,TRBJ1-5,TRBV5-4,CASSFDLQPQHF,TGTGCCAGCAGCTTTGACCTTCAGCCCCAGCATTTT
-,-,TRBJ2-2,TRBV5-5,CASSWIGAGGELFF,TGTGCCAGCAGCTGGATTGGGGCGGGCGGGGAGCTGTTTTTT
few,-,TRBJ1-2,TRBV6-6,CASSSGQNYGYTF,TGTGCCAGCAGCTCCGGACAGAACTATGGCTACACCTTC
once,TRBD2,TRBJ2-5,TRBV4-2,CASSRGTSGGAGETQYF,TGTGCCAGCAGCCGCGGAACTAGCGGGGGGGCCGGGGAGACCCAGTACTTC
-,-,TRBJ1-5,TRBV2,CASTVVLSNQPQHF,TGTGCCAGCACTGTGGTCTTGAGCAATCAGCCCCAGCATTTT
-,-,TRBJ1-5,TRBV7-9,CASSLIAGEPQHF,TGTGCCAGCAGCTTAATAGCGGGGGAGCCCCAGCATTTT
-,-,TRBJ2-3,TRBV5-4,CASSLGGAGTDTQYF,TGTGCCAGCAGCTTAGGGGGGGCGGGCACAGATACGCAGTATTTT
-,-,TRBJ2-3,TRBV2,CASSVSLVDTQYF,TGTGCCAGCAGTGTTAGTCTCGTGGATACGCAGTATTTT
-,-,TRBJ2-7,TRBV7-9,CASSLYGGRLYEQYF,TGTGCCAGCAGCTTATATGGGGGGCGCTTGTACGAGCAGTACTTC
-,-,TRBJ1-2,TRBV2,CASRSDSTYGYTF,TGTGCCAGTCGATCGGACAGTACCTATGGCTACACCTTC
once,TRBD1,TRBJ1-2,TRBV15,CATAPGGSGYGYTF,TGTGCCACCGCCCCAGGGGGCTCAGGCTATGGCTACACCTTC
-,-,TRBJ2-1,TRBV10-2,CASSPRDNFGNEQFF,TGCGCCAGCAGCCCCCGGGACAACTTCGGGAATGAGCAGTTCTTC
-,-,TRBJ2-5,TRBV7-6,CASSTRGRTYQETQYF,TGTGCCAGCAGCACCAGGGGCCGCACGTACCAAGAGACCCAGTACTTC
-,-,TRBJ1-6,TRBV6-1,CASSEYSSYNSPLHF,TGTGCCAGCAGTGAATATAGCTCCTATAATTCACCCCTCCACTTT
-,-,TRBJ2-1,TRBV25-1,CASSEFINGEQFF,TGTGCCAGCAGTGAATTTATCAATGGTGAGCAGTTCTTC
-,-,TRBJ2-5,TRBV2,CASQKGLAPQETQYF,TGTGCCAGCCAAAAGGGCCTAGCCCCCCAAGAGACCCAGTACTTC
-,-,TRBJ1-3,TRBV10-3,CATTTRESGNTIYF,TGTGCCACTACCACTCGGGAGTCTGGAAACACCATATATTTT
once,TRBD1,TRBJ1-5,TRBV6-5,CASRGQAGPQHF,TGTGCCAGCAGGGGACAGGCGGGGCCCCAGCATTTT
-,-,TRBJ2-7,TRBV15,CATSRGPGHLSSYEQYF,TGTGCCACCAGCAGGGGACCGGGACACCTCAGCTCCTACGAGCAGTACTTC
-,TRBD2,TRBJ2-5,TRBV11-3,CASSSTGTSGQETQYF,TGTGCCAGCAGCTCAACCGGGACTAGTGGCCAAGAGACCCAGTACTTC
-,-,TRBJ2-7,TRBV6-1,CASRETDYEQYF,TGTGCCAGCAGGGAAACAGACTACGAGCAGTACTTC
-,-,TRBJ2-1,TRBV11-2,CASSSFRGANEQFF,TGTGCCAGCAGCTCTTTCCGGGGGGCCAATGAGCAGTTCTTC